The 30 T cell receptor beta chains in this list originate from one sample, sequenced in a study of cytomegalovirus exposure and HLA in healthy donors. The PCR had 60 Vbeta and 13 Jbeta primers. The data were produced by immunoSEQ multiplex PCR, yet TCRdb's version contains in-frame clones alone and is incomplete. The sample consists of 65,000 to 80,000 clones, roughly three quarters of them appearing once. Sequencing was performed on PBMCs. The receptor set was obtained from a woman between 35 and 50 years old in good health and CMV-seropositive.

This sequence joins TRBV30 and TRBJ1-2; the match to TRBD1 covers 7 bases. J lost 0 bases, V lost 3 bases, and 4 bases had no gene match. The CDR3 consists of 14 residues. Germline CDR1 is GTSNPN and CDR2 is SVGIG (reference sequence). The CDR3 DNA sequence: TGTGCCTGGAGCAGGACAGGTGCTAACTATGGCTACACCTTC. Its translation is CAWSRTGANYGYTF.

The V gene is TRBV15, the J gene TRBJ2-1, with 11 positions matching TRBD1. This CDR3 comprises 15 residues. Per the germline V gene, CDR1 is LNHNV and CDR2 is YYDKDF (reference sequence). The V gene end was trimmed by 3 bases and the J gene end by 5 bases; junction bases not matched to a gene: 3. CDR3 in amino acids: CATSSRDRGNNEQFF. CDR3 sequence (DNA): TGTGCCACCAGCAGTCGGGACAGGGGGAACAATGAGCAGTTCTTC.

The genes are TRBV7-9 and TRBJ2-1; 8 bases are shared with TRBD1. The CDR3 loop spans 17 amino acids. J gave up 8 bases and V 4 bases, and 16 bases lay outside the gene matches. CDR1 SEHNR and CDR2 FQNEAQ come from the germline V gene (reference sequence). CDR3 bases: TGTGCCAGCAGCTCAAACCCGACAGGGGCGCCTTTCGATGAGCAGTTCTTC. Protein sequence: CASSSNPTGAPFDEQFF.

The genes are TRBV7-9 and TRBJ1-1; D gene uncertain. Germline-derived CDR1 and CDR2 are SEHNR and FQNEAQ (reference sequence). This CDR3 spans 12 amino acids. The V and J ends lost 5 bases and 3 bases respectively, with 7 bases between them. The CDR3 here is CASSPPYTEAFF. DNA for the CDR3: TGTGCCAGCAGCCCCCCGTACACTGAAGCTTTCTTT. The full variable domain, rest sourced from reference TRBV7-9 and TRBJ1-1, is DTGVSQNPRHKITKRGQNVTFRCDPISEHNRLYWYRQTLGQGPEFLTYFQNEAQLEKSRLLSDRFSAERPKGSFSTLEIQRTEQGDSAMYLCASSPPYTEAFFGQGTRLTVV.

This clone was recorded only once. This chain connects TRBV2 to TRBJ2-3, with 7 bases identical to TRBD1. Losses at the gene ends were 4 bases for V and 1 base for J; bases not matched to a gene: 5. There are 15 residues in the CDR3. CDR1 is SNHLY, CDR2 FYNNEI, per germline. The CDR3, as DNA: TGTGCCAGCAGTGGACAGGGTAGGGGCACAGATACGCAGTATTTT. Translating gives CASSGQGRGTDTQYF.

The CDR3 sequence: CASSQQGNTEAFF. The DNA for the CDR3 is TGTGCCAGCAGCCAACAGGGAAACACTGAAGCTTTCTTT. The J gene is TRBJ1-1, the V gene TRBV6-6; D perhaps matches TRBD1 (6 bases). Germline V gene lookup returns CDR1 MNHNY and CDR2 SVGAGI (reference sequence). The CDR3 loop spans 13 amino acids. Trimming took off 6 bases at V and 2 bases at J, with 10 bases between the two ends.

The chain recombines TRBV30 with TRBJ1-5; TRBD1 might be the D (6 bases). The germline V gene has CDR1 GTSNPN and CDR2 SVGIG (reference sequence). V dropped 2 bases and J dropped 5 bases, with 13 bases sitting between them. CDR3 length: 14 residues. Here the CDR3 DNA reads TGTGCCTGGAGTCCTGGACAGTCCCATCAGCCCCAGCATTTT. This encodes CAWSPGQSHQPQHF.

The chain links TRBV5-1 to TRBJ1-2; D possibly corresponds to TRBD1 (6 bases). The V end was cut by 0 bases, the J end by 0 bases, with 21 bases between. Germline V gene data show CDR1 as SGHRS and CDR2 as YFSETQ. This CDR3 comprises 19 residues. Here the CDR3 DNA reads TGCGCCAGCAGCTTGGACTCACAGGGACCGTCGGTTGCTAACTATGGCTACACCTTC. It yields the protein CASSLDSQGPSVANYGYTF.

The V gene is TRBV6-1, the J gene TRBJ2-3; TRBD2 is a possible D gene (5 bases). The CDR3 length is 13 residues. Trimming pared 2 bases from V and 4 bases from J, leaving 7 bases between. CDR1 is MNHNS and CDR2 is SASEGT in the germline V gene. CDR3 sequence: CASSESSPDTQYF. CDR3 DNA: TGTGCCAGCAGTGAATCTAGCCCAGATACGCAGTATTTT.

V and J are TRBV19 and TRBJ1-1; perhaps TRBD1 as D (5 bases). V was clipped by 6 bases and J by 3 bases, with 14 bases between them. CDR1 is LNHDA, CDR2 SQIVND, per germline (reference sequence). The CDR3 length is 14 residues. The CDR3 spells CASSTGGGDTEAFF. The CDR3 DNA is TGTGCCAGTAGCACAGGTGGAGGGGACACTGAAGCTTTCTTT.

The CDR3 DNA follows: TGTGCCTGGAGTGCAGACTCAGAAGCTTTCTTT. Translation: CAWSADSEAFF. This chain uses TRBV30 with TRBJ1-1; D unresolved. The germline V gene has CDR1 GTSNPN and CDR2 SVGIG (reference sequence). V gave up 1 base and J gave up 8 bases, with 8 bases separating them. CDR3 length equals 11 residues.

The chain uses TRBV5-8 and TRBJ1-3; D gene unclear. Germline lookup yields CDR1 SGHTS and CDR2 YDEGEE. The CDR3 totals 15 residues. Trimming left V 4 bases short and J 5 bases short, with 16 bases between. DNA of the CDR3: TGTGCCAGCAGCCCGGCCGAATCGGGTAGAAACACCATATATTTT. Amino acid sequence: CASSPAESGRNTIYF.

The chain is built from TRBV5-4 and TRBJ2-5; 10 bases line up with TRBD2. CDR3 length: 15 amino acids. V was pared by 6 bases and J by 3 bases, with 8 bases of the junction left unmatched. Germline V CDR1 and CDR2: SGHNT, YYREEE (reference sequence). CDR3 DNA: TGTGCCAGCACTAAAGCGGGGGGGCCAAAAGAGACCCAGTACTTC. Its translation is CASTKAGGPKETQYF. The full variable domain, with the rest looked up from reference TRBV5-4 and TRBJ2-5, is ETGVTQSPTHLIKTRGQQVTLRCSSQSGHNTVSWYQQALGQGPQFIFQYYREEENGRGNFPPRFSGLQFPNYSSELNVNALELDDSALYLCASTKAGGPKETQYFGPGTRLLVL.

The chain carries TRBV15 and TRBJ2-1, with no clear D. Germline CDR1 reads LNHNV; CDR2 reads YYDKDF (reference sequence). The V and J ends lost 1 base and 0 bases respectively, with 7 bases between them. The CDR3 has 15 amino acids. Written as DNA, the CDR3 is TGTGCCACCAGCAGAGCAACTACCTCCTACAATGAGCAGTTCTTC. The encoded protein is CATSRATTSYNEQFF.

In nucleotides, the CDR3 is TGCAGCGTCCGACAGGGGGCGAGGGAGCAGTACTTC. Translating it yields CSVRQGAREQYF. The V and J genes are TRBV29-1 and TRBJ2-7, with 10 positions matching TRBD1. The CDR3 runs to 12 residues. From germline, CDR1 is SQVTM and CDR2 ANQGSEA. V dropped 6 bases and J dropped 7; count of bases not matched to a gene: 6.

CDR3 protein: CASSEDRGRFGYTF. CDR3 DNA: TGTGCCAGCAGTGAGGACAGGGGGCGGTTTGGCTACACCTTC. The chain recombines TRBV2 with TRBJ1-2; 11 bases fit TRBD1. The germline CDR1 and CDR2 sequences are SNHLY and FYNNEI. This CDR3 contains 14 residues. Trimming removed 3 bases from V and 7 bases from J; junction bases left unmatched: 4.

The chain combines TRBV30 with TRBJ1-5; D perhaps matches TRBD1 (5 bases). Germline CDR1 is GTSNPN and CDR2 is SVGIG (reference sequence). The CDR3 runs to 13 residues. Deletions cut 2 bases from V and 6 bases from J, with 11 bases between. CDR3 DNA: TGTGCCTGGAGTCGTCAGGGTCGTCAGCCCCAGCATTTT. This encodes CAWSRQGRQPQHF.

The CDR3 here is CASSNEGGNTEAFF. The CDR3 bases are TGTGCCAGCAGCAACGAGGGCGGGAACACTGAAGCTTTCTTT. The chain has TRBV21-1 and TRBJ1-1. TRBV21-1 is a known pseudogene. The CDR3 length is 14 residues.

This chain uses TRBV19 with TRBJ2-5; D might be TRBD2 (5 bases). Germline V lookup: CDR1 LNHDA, CDR2 SQIVND (reference sequence). The CDR3 sequence is 16 residues long. V lost 2 bases and J 5 bases, leaving 18 bases between the germline ends. CDR3 region: CASSILRTVRTETQYF. The CDR3 coding sequence is TGTGCCAGTAGTATACTCCGGACTGTTCGAACGGAGACCCAGTACTTC.

Turning to this clone: One end of the junction fails to match germline, which may point to a read error. The rearrangement uses TRBV2 and TRBJ2-7; 7 nucleotides align to TRBD2. The CDR3 is 14 residues long. CDR1 is SNHLY and CDR2 is FYNNEI in the germline V gene. In DNA, the CDR3 is TGTGCCAGCGCTGCAGGACTAGACACCTACGAGCGACACTTC. It specifies CASAAGLDTYERHF.

The chain has TRBV19 and TRBJ1-5; D is possibly TRBD1 (5 bases). Germline V gene lookup returns CDR1 LNHDA and CDR2 SQIVND (reference sequence). V lost 3 bases to trimming and J lost 3 bases, with 18 bases between them. This CDR3 region has 17 residues. The CDR3: CASSMDTPGRYNQPQHF. CDR3 DNA sequence: TGTGCCAGTAGTATGGACACCCCCGGGCGATACAATCAGCCCCAGCATTTT. The variable domain in full, with the rest retrieved from reference TRBV19 and TRBJ1-5, is DGGITQSPKYLFRKEGQNVTLSCEQNLNHDAMYWYRQDPGQGLRLIYYSQIVNDFQKGDIAEGYSVSREKKESFPLTVTSAQKNPTAFYLCASSMDTPGRYNQPQHFGDGTRLSIL.

V is TRBV5-4 and J is TRBJ2-3, with 12 bases lining up with TRBD2. The V segment lost 0 bases and the J segment 2 bases; nucleotides outside the gene matches: 7. The CDR3 consists of 18 residues. In germline, CDR1 is SGHNT, CDR2 YYREEE (reference sequence). DNA for the CDR3: TGTGCCAGCAGCTTGGGGGGGCTAGCGGGAGGGCCCACAGATACGCAGTATTTT. This gives the protein CASSLGGLAGGPTDTQYF.

CDR3 sequence (DNA): TGCAGTGCACCCAGACAGATTGAAGCTTTCTTT. It is translated as CSAPRQIEAFF. The rearrangement joins TRBV20-1 to TRBJ1-1; D is possibly TRBD1 (5 bases). Deletions cut 6 bases from V and 7 bases from J, with 12 bases between. This CDR3 is 11 amino acids long. CDR1 is DFQATT, CDR2 SNEGSKA, per germline (reference sequence).

V and J are TRBV15 and TRBJ2-7; 10 nucleotides align to TRBD1. Germline trimming cut 3 bases from V and 6 bases from J; bases unmatched to any gene: 8. Per germline, CDR1 LNHNV and CDR2 YYDKDF (reference sequence). The CDR3 spans 15 residues. CDR3 protein: CATSSPGTGEAEQYF. CDR3 sequence (DNA): TGTGCCACCAGCAGCCCCGGGACAGGGGAGGCCGAGCAGTACTTC.

This clone has just one count. The identical CDR3 is also encoded by other nucleotide sequences in the sample. J is TRBJ2-7 and V is TRBV6-5; D possibly corresponds to TRBD1 (6 bases). The germline CDR1 and CDR2 sequences are MNHEY and SVGAGI. Between the trimmed V and J ends, which lost 5 bases and 0 bases, there was a span of 11 bases. The CDR3 consists of 14 residues. The CDR3 DNA reads TGTGCCAGCAGTGCCACAGGGAGCTCCTACGAGCAGTACTTC. Protein sequence: CASSATGSSYEQYF.

There are a few counts of this clone. V usage is TRBV5-4 and J usage is TRBJ2-7, with 14 positions matching TRBD2. The V and J ends lost 4 bases and 1 base, in that order; junction bases with no gene match: 7. CDR1 is SGHNT and CDR2 is YYREEE in the germline V gene (reference sequence). The CDR3 covers 17 residues. The CDR3 sequence: CASSATSGGAYSYEQYF. The CDR3 DNA sequence: TGTGCCAGCAGCGCGACTAGCGGGGGGGCCTATTCCTACGAGCAGTACTTC.

The chain employs TRBV4-1 and TRBJ1-4; no firm D call. This CDR3 spans 14 amino acids. From germline, CDR1 is MGHRA and CDR2 YSYEKL. V lost 0 bases to trimming and J lost 3 bases, with 5 bases between them. CDR3 nucleotides: TGCGCCAGCAGCCAAGAGGAGTCTAATGAAAAACTGTTTTTT. It is translated as CASSQEESNEKLFF.

The V call is TRBV10-3, the J call TRBJ2-2, with 10 nucleotides matching TRBD2. J lost 7 bases, V lost 2 bases, and 4 bases had no gene match. CDR3 length equals 15 residues. CDR1 and CDR2 from the germline V gene are ENHRY and SYGVKD. The CDR3 DNA is TGTGCCATCAGTGAGCTAGCGGGGGAATACGGGGAGCTGTTTTTT. Its protein is CAISELAGEYGELFF.

The rearrangement links TRBV30 to TRBJ2-3; a possible D gene is TRBD2 (5 bases). This CDR3 is 12 amino acids long. The germline V gene encodes CDR1 GTSNPN and CDR2 SVGIG (reference sequence). V lost 1 base and J 10 bases, leaving 12 bases between the germline ends. For the CDR3, the DNA is TGTGCCTGGAGTGATGTGGGAGTGGCGCAGTATTTT. Translating it yields CAWSDVGVAQYF.

The rearrangement links TRBV27 to TRBJ2-3; 7 bases are shared with TRBD2. The V gene end was trimmed by 6 bases and the J gene end by 0 bases; junction bases not matched to a gene: 3. Germline assignment: CDR1 MNHEY and CDR2 SMNVEV (reference sequence). This CDR3 spans 14 amino acids. This CDR3 reads CASSLADSTDTQYF. CDR3 DNA: TGTGCCAGCAGCCTAGCGGATAGCACAGATACGCAGTATTTT.